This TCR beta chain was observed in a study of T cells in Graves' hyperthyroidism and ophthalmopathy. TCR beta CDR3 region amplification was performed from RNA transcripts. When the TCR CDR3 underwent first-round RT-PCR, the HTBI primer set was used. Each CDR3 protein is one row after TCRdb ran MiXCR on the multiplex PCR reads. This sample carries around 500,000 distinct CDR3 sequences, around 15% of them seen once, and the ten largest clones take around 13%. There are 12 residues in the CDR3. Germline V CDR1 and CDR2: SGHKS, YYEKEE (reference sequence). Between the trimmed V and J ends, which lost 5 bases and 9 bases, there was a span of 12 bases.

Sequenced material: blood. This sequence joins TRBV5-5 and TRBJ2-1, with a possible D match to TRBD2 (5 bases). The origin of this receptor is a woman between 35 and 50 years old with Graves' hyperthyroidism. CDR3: CASSTLGAEQFF. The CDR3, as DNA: TGTGCCAGCAGTACCCTGGGAGCTGAGCAGTTCTTC.